The 21 T cell receptor beta chains below come from one sample, sequenced in a study of cytomegalovirus exposure and HLA in healthy donors. PCR was performed using 60 Vbeta and 13 Jbeta primers. The method was immunoSEQ multiplex PCR; TCRdb's version includes in-frame clones alone and lacks a portion of them. The table includes 95,000 to 100,000 clones, roughly four fifths detected once. What was sequenced was PBMCs. The origin of the receptors is a woman aged 55-69 years in good health and CMV-seropositive.

V and J are TRBV2 and TRBJ2-6; 7 nucleotides align to TRBD2. J was trimmed by 2 bases and V by 4 bases; bases with no gene match: 5. Germline loops: CDR1 SNHLY, CDR2 FYNNEI. This CDR3 has 16 amino acids. CDR3 nucleotide sequence: TGTGCCAGCAGTGGCCAGGGAGGGGCTGGGGCCAACGTCCTGACTTTC. Protein: CASSGQGGAGANVLTF. The variable domain in full, completed from reference TRBV2 and TRBJ2-6, reads EPEVTQTPSHQVTQMGQEVILRCVPISNHLYFYWYRQILGQKVEFLVSFYNNEISEKSEIFDDQFSVERPDGSNFTLKIRSTKLEDSAMYFCASSGQGGAGANVLTFGAGSRLTVL.

J is TRBJ2-2 and V is TRBV2; 14 positions match TRBD2. V lost 4 bases to trimming and J lost 1 base; unmatched junction nucleotides: 11. CDR1 and CDR2 (germline): SNHLY, FYNNEI. This CDR3 is built from 20 residues. CDR3 in DNA: TGTGCCAGCAGTGGCATCCCGGGACTAGCGGGAGAGGGGAACACCGGGGAGCTGTTTTTT. Translating it yields CASSGIPGLAGEGNTGELFF.

J is TRBJ1-2 and V is TRBV28, with D possibly matching TRBD1 (6 bases). This CDR3 has 14 amino acids. Germline V lookup: CDR1 MDHEN, CDR2 SYDVKM. Trimming left V 5 bases short and J 7 bases short, with 17 bases between. The CDR3 loop is CASSAMTGARGYTF. The CDR3 nucleotides read TGTGCCAGCAGTGCAATGACAGGAGCGCGTGGCTACACCTTC.

The chain couples TRBV7-2 to TRBJ2-2, with 7 bases identical to TRBD2. The germline CDR1 and CDR2 sequences are SGHTA and FQGNSA. After removal of 11 bases from V and 3 bases from J, the junction contained 9 bases not matched to a gene. The CDR3 is 14 amino acids. CDR3 bases: TGTGCCCGCCCTGGGACTACCCACACCGGGGAGCTGTTTTTT. Residues: CARPGTTHTGELFF.

This clone was seen a single time. This chain links TRBV2 with TRBJ1-2; D possibly corresponds to TRBD1 (6 bases). This CDR3 contains 14 residues. V lost 7 bases to trimming and J lost 2 bases, with 14 bases between them. Germline CDR1 SNHLY, CDR2 FYNNEI. The CDR3 loop is CASKGQGINYGYTF. DNA of the CDR3: TGTGCCAGCAAAGGGCAGGGGATCAACTATGGCTACACCTTC.

Concerning this clone itself: Because the CDR3 is missing its conserved closing phenylalanine or tryptophan, this is likely a read error. The chain is built from TRBV4-1 and TRBJ1-1; perhaps TRBD1 as D (5 bases). Looked up from germline, CDR1 is MGHRA and CDR2 is YSYEKL. V lost 4 bases, J lost 3 bases, and 9 bases lay in between. The CDR3 loop spans 13 amino acids. The CDR3, as DNA: TGCGCCAGCAGCCGGGGAGGGGACACTGAAGCTTTCCTT. The encoded protein is CASSRGGDTEAFL.

This clone was seen more than once but under ten times. The chain links TRBV19 to TRBJ2-1; D not resolved. This CDR3 is built from 14 residues. Trimming took off 7 bases at V and 0 bases at J, with 10 bases between the two ends. CDR1 and CDR2 (germline): LNHDA, SQIVND (reference sequence). Here the CDR3 reads CASTMGFSYNEQFF. CDR3 sequence (DNA): TGTGCCAGTACCATGGGCTTCTCCTACAATGAGCAGTTCTTC.

The V and J genes are TRBV27 and TRBJ2-7; 12 bases are a match to TRBD1. The junction had 6 bases not matched to a gene; V was cut back by 3 bases and J by 6 bases. The germline gives CDR1 MNHEY, CDR2 SMNVEV (reference sequence). The CDR3 has 15 residues. Here the CDR3 reads CASSLPGQGAFEQYF. CDR3 coding DNA: TGTGCCAGCAGTTTGCCGGGACAGGGGGCCTTCGAGCAGTACTTC.

Concerning this clone: The identical CDR3 is also encoded by other nucleotide sequences in the sample. The chain couples TRBV9 to TRBJ2-1, with D tentatively TRBD2 (6 bases). With 7 bases removed from V and 2 bases from J, the gap between germline ends came to 10 bases. Germline V gene lookup returns CDR1 SGDLS and CDR2 YYNGEE. The CDR3 extends over 13 amino acids. CDR3 in DNA: TGTGCCAGCTCCGGGACTGCCTACAATGAGCAGTTCTTC. This sequence encodes CASSGTAYNEQFF.

The chain recombines TRBV6-5 with TRBJ2-3; no clear D gene. The germline V gene has CDR1 MNHEY and CDR2 SVGAGI. The CDR3 loop spans 14 amino acids. The V gene lost 4 bases and the J gene lost 0 bases, with 8 bases spanning the gap. The CDR3 sequence is CASSSFSSTDTQYF. The DNA of the CDR3 is TGTGCCAGCAGTTCCTTTTCTAGCACAGATACGCAGTATTTT.

This sequence joins TRBV2 and TRBJ2-2; 8 nucleotides align to TRBD2. The CDR3 runs to 17 residues. V shed 2 bases and J 4 bases; nucleotides not matched to a gene: 9. The germline CDR1 and CDR2 sequences are SNHLY and FYNNEI. CDR3 sequence reads: CASSERVAGWSTGELFF. In DNA, the CDR3 is TGTGCCAGCAGTGAAAGAGTAGCGGGATGGAGCACCGGGGAGCTGTTTTTT.

About this clone: The identical CDR3 is also encoded by other nucleotide sequences in the sample. The chain couples TRBV28 to TRBJ2-7; possible D gene TRBD1, 6 bases. This CDR3 comprises 14 residues. Germline CDR1 and CDR2: MDHEN and SYDVKM. The V end lost 5 bases, the J end lost 4 bases, and 15 bases lay between the germline ends. The CDR3 bases are TGTGCCAGCAGTGCAGGACAGCCCCCATACGAGCAGTACTTC. Protein product: CASSAGQPPYEQYF.

The chain links TRBV28 to TRBJ2-7, with 7 bases identical to TRBD2. CDR1 and CDR2 (germline): MDHEN, SYDVKM. The junction had 10 bases not matched to a gene; V was cut back by 1 base and J by 4 bases. This CDR3 has 16 amino acids. CDR3 bases: TGTGCCAGCAGTTTATCGGGGGGAGGGCCGTTTTACGAGCAGTACTTC. Its translation: CASSLSGGGPFYEQYF. Variable domain in full (rest from reference TRBV28 and TRBJ2-7): DVKVTQSSRYLVKRTGEKVFLECVQDMDHENMFWYRQDPGLGLRLIYFSYDVKMKEKGDIPEGYSVSREKKERFSLILESASTNQTSMYLCASSLSGGGPFYEQYFGPGTRLTVT.

The gene calls are TRBV5-6 and TRBJ2-3; 10 positions match TRBD2. CDR1 SGHDT and CDR2 YYEEEE come from the germline V gene. V trimming: 3 bases; J trimming: 2 bases; junction bases outside the gene matches: 9. The CDR3 has 17 amino acids. The CDR3 loop is CASSWGPTSGTTDTQYF. Written as DNA, the CDR3 is TGTGCCAGCAGCTGGGGACCAACTAGCGGGACCACAGATACGCAGTATTTT.

Notes on this clone: Other DNA sequences within the sample encode an identical CDR3. The CDR3 protein is CASSLGGGNQPQHF. The CDR3 DNA follows: TGTGCCAGCAGCTTGGGGGGTGGCAATCAGCCCCAGCATTTT. The chain joins TRBV11-2 to TRBJ1-5; D possibly corresponds to TRBD1 (5 bases). The CDR3 runs 14 residues. Per germline, CDR1 SGHAT and CDR2 FQNNGV. The V gene lost 3 bases and the J gene lost 2 bases, with 8 bases spanning the gap.

The CDR3: CASSLGLAYEQYF. For the CDR3, the DNA is TGTGCCAGCAGCTTGGGACTAGCCTACGAGCAGTACTTC. The chain couples TRBV13 to TRBJ2-7; 8 nucleotides align to TRBD2. The germline V gene has CDR1 PRHDT and CDR2 FYEKMQ (reference sequence). The CDR3 contains 13 residues. V shed 3 bases, J shed 2 bases, and the junction held 0 bases outside the gene matches.

This sequence joins TRBV7-3 and TRBJ2-1, with 7 positions matching TRBD1. The V gene's germline CDR1 is SGHTA and CDR2 FQGTGA. This CDR3 is built from 13 residues. V trimming: 4 bases; J trimming: 7 bases; junction bases outside the gene matches: 4. CDR3 sequence reads: CASSSDRVNEQFF. CDR3 DNA sequence: TGTGCCAGCAGCTCCGACAGGGTGAATGAGCAGTTCTTC. Full variable domain (rest looked up from reference TRBV7-3 and TRBJ2-1): GAGVSQTPSNKVTEKGKYVELRCDPISGHTALYWYRQSLGQGPEFLIYFQGTGAADDSGLPNDRFFAVRPEGSVSTLKIQRTERGDSAVYLCASSSDRVNEQFFGPGTRLTVL.

V is TRBV5-4 and J is TRBJ1-1; TRBD1 might be the D (5 bases). From germline, CDR1 is SGHNT and CDR2 YYREEE (reference sequence). The V and J ends lost 4 bases and 1 base respectively, with 11 bases between them. The CDR3 consists of 14 residues. This CDR3 is CASSGGAGNTEAFF. CDR3 coding DNA: TGTGCCAGCAGCGGCGGGGCTGGGAACACTGAAGCTTTCTTT.

This clone occurred a few times. The rearrangement joins TRBV7-2 to TRBJ2-3; D perhaps matches TRBD2 (5 bases). The CDR3 length is 17 residues. Germline V gene sequence: CDR1 SGHTA, CDR2 FQGNSA. Trimming left V 2 bases short and J 4 bases short, with 19 bases between. The CDR3 here is CASSLRALLVGSDTQYF. CDR3 DNA sequence: TGTGCCAGCAGCTTAAGGGCCCTACTAGTTGGGTCAGATACGCAGTATTTT.

The rearrangement uses TRBV28 and TRBJ2-2; the match to TRBD2 covers 8 bases. The V gene end was trimmed by 3 bases and the J gene end by 6 bases; junction bases not matched to a gene: 6. Germline lookup yields CDR1 MDHEN and CDR2 SYDVKM. The CDR3 has 15 amino acids. CDR3 in DNA: TGTGCCAGCAGTTTCTCGGGGGGGGGTTCCGGGGAGCTGTTTTTT. Encoded protein: CASSFSGGGSGELFF. Looking up the rest from reference TRBV28 and TRBJ2-2 gives the full variable domain: DVKVTQSSRYLVKRTGEKVFLECVQDMDHENMFWYRQDPGLGLRLIYFSYDVKMKEKGDIPEGYSVSREKKERFSLILESASTNQTSMYLCASSFSGGGSGELFFGEGSRLTVL.

The chain links TRBV18 to TRBJ2-6, with a weak D call TRBD2 (5 bases). Trimming stripped 4 bases from V and 0 bases from J, with 10 bases between. CDR1 and CDR2 from the germline V gene are KGHSH and LQKENI. The CDR3 is 16 residues long. CDR3: CASSQDSSSGANVLTF. As DNA, the CDR3 is TGTGCCAGCTCACAGGACTCGAGCTCTGGGGCCAACGTCCTGACTTTC.